Here is one T cell receptor beta chain with its context. The source of the sample is a study of blood T cell repertoires in COVID-19. Background on the study: In each case, the material was cDNA or gDNA derived from T cells, B-cell-depleted T cells, or PBMCs.

In the original analysis: Reference gene primer amplification gave nucleated cell count estimates. Data came from immunoSEQ multiplex PCR; TCRdb stores just in-frame clones and leaves some out. The DNA was the basis for D and trimming; V, J and clone size are from that table. The sample contains tens of thousands of clones, approximately 80% of which appear only once. Input material: peripheral blood. This receptor was taken from a woman older than 75 with active or convalescent COVID-19.

Here the CDR3 reads CASATTSSLMEEKLFF. CDR3 nucleotides: TGTGCCAGCGCAACGACGAGCAGCCTTATGGAGGAAAAACTGTTTTTT. The chain joins TRBV7-9 to TRBJ1-4; D is unresolved. This CDR3 has 16 amino acids. V was pared by 8 bases and J by 8 bases, with 24 bases between. CDR1 SEHNR and CDR2 FQNEAQ come from the germline V gene (reference sequence). Full variable domain (rest looked up from reference TRBV7-9 and TRBJ1-4): DTGVSQNPRHKITKRGQNVTFRCDPISEHNRLYWYRQTLGQGPEFLTYFQNEAQLEKSRLLSDRFSAERPKGSFSTLEIQRTEQGDSAMYLCASATTSSLMEEKLFFGSGTQLSVL.